This T cell receptor (beta chain) emerged from a study of response to subunit inactivated influenza vaccine. TCRdb re-called the RT-PCR reads with MiXCR, one entry per CDR3 protein. The table includes fewer than 800,000 distinct CDR3 sequences, around 16% detected once. The table lists this clonotype with a few counts. The antigen remains undetermined. Overall study findings and caveats: There was a suggestion from the authors that each seasonal influenza vaccination recruits few new T cells.

The TCR comes from a man aged 50 to 60 who received an inactivated influenza vaccine. Sequences were derived from PBMCs from blood, sampled 11 to 12 days after vaccination.

The CDR3 protein is CASSYVDYYNEQFF. The CDR3 nucleotides read TGTGCCAGCAGTTACGTGGACTATTACAATGAGCAGTTCTTC. This sequence joins TRBV6-2 or TRBV6-3 and TRBJ2-1; possible D gene TRBD2, 6 bases. Per germline, CDR1 MNHEY and CDR2 SVGEGT. This CDR3 is 14 amino acids long. Trimming took 2 bases from V and 4 from J, leaving 9 bases between them.